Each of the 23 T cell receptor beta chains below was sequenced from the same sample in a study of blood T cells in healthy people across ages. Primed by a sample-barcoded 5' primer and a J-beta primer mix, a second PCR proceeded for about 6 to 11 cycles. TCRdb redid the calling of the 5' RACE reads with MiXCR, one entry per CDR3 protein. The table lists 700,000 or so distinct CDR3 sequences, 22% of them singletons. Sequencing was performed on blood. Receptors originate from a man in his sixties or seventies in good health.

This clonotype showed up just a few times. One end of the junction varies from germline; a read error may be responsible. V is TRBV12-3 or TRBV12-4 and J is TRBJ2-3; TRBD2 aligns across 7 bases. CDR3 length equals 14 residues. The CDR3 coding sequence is TGTGCCAGCAGTCCTAGCGGTAGCACAGATACGCGGTATTTT. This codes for CASSPSGSTDTRYF.

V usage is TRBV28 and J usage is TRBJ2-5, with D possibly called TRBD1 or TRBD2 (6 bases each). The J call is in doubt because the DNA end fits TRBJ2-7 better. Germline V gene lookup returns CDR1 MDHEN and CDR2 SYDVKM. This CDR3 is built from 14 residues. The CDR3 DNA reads TGTGCCAGCAGGATAGGAGGGACAACCTACGAGCAGTACTTC. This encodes CASRIGGTTYEQYF.

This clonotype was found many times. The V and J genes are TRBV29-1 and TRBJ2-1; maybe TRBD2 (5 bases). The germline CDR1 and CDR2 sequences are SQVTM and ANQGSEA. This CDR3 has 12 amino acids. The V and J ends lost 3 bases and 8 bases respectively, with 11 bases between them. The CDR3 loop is CSVEASRYEQFF. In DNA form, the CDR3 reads TGCAGCGTTGAGGCTAGCCGGTATGAGCAGTTCTTC.

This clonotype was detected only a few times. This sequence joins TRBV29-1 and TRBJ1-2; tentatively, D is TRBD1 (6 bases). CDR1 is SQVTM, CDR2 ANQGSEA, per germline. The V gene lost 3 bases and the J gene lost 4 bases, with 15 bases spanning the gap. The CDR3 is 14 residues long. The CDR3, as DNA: TGCAGCGTTGACCTAGGGACAAACCTCTATGGCTACACCTTC. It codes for CSVDLGTNLYGYTF.

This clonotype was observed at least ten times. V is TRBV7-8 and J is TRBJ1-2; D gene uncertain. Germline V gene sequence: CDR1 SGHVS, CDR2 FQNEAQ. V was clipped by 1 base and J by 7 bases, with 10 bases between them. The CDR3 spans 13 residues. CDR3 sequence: CASSLDGWGGYTF. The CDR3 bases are TGTGCCAGCAGCTTAGACGGATGGGGTGGCTACACCTTC.

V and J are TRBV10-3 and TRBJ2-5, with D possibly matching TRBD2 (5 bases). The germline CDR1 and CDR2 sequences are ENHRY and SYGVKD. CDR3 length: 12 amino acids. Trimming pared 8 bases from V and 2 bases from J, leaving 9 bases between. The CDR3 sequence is CAIGGRQETQYF. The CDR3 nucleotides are TGTGCCATCGGAGGCAGACAAGAGACCCAGTACTTC.

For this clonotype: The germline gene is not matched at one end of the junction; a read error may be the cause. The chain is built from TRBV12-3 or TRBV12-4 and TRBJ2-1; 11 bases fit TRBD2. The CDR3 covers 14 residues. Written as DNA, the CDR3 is TGTGCCAGCAGTCTAGCGGGGGGTACGGATGAGCAGTTCTTC. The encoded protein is CASSLAGGTDEQFF.

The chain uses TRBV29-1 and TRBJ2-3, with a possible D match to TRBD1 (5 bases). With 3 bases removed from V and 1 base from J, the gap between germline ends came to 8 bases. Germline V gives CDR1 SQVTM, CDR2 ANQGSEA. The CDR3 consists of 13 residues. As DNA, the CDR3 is TGCAGCGTTGACGTCAGGGGCACAGATACGCAGTATTTT. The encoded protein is CSVDVRGTDTQYF.

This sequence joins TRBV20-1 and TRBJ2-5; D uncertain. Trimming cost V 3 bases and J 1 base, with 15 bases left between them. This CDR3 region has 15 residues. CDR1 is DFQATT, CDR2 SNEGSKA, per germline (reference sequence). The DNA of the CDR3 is TGCAGTGCTAGGAAAGGGATGGGCCTCCAAGAGACCCAGTACTTC. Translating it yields CSARKGMGLQETQYF.

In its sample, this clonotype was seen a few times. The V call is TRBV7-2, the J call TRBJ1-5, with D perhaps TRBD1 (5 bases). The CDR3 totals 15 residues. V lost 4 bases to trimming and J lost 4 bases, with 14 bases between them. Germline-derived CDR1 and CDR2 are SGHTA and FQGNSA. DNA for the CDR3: TGTGCCAGCAGCTATCGGGGTGGGGGGAATCAGCCCCAGCATTTT. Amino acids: CASSYRGGGNQPQHF.

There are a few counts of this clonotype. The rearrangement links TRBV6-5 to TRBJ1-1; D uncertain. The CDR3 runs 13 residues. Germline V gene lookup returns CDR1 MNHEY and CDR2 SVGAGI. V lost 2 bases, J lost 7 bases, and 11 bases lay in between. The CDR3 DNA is TGTGCCAGCAGTTACGTTCAGGCGGGTGAAGCTTTCTTT. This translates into CASSYVQAGEAFF.

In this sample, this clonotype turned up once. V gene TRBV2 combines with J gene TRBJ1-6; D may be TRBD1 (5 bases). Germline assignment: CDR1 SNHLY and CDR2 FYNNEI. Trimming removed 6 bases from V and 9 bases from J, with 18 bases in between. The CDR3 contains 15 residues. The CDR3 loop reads CASRLRVRVSSPLHF. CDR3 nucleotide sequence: TGTGCCAGCAGACTCAGGGTTCGGGTGTCTTCACCCCTCCACTTT.

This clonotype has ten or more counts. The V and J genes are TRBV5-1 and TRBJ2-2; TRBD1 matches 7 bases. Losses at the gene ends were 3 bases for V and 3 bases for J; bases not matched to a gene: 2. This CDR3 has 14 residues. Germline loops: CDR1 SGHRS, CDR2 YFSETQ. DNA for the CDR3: TGCGCCAGCAGCTGGACAGGAGACACCGGGGAGCTGTTTTTT. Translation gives CASSWTGDTGELFF. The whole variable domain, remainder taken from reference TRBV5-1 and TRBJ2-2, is KAGVTQTPRYLIKTRGQQVTLSCSPISGHRSVSWYQQTPGQGLQFLFEYFSETQRNKGNFPGRFSGRQFSNSRSEMNVSTLELGDSALYLCASSWTGDTGELFFGEGSRLTVL.

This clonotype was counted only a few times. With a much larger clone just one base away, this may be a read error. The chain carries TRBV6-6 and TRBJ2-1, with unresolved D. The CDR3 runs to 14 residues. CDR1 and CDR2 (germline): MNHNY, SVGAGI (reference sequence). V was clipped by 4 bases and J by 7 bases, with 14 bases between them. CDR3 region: CASSCSIERNEQFF. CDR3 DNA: TGTGCCAGCAGTTGCTCGATCGAACGGAATGAGCAGTTCTTC.

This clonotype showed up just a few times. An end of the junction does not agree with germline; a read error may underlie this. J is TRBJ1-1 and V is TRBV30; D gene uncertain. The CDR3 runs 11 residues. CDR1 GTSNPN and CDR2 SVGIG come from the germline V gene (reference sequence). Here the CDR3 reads CAWSAREAALF. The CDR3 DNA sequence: TGTGCCTGGAGTGCCCGGGAGGCGGCTCTCTTT.

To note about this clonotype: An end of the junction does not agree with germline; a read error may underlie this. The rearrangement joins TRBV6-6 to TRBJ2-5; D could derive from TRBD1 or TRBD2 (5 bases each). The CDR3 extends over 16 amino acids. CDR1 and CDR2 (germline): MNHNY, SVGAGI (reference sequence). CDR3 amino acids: CANSYSVGRDQETQYF. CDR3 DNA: TGTGCCAACAGTTACTCGGTGGGGCGGGACCAAGAGACCCAGTACTTC.

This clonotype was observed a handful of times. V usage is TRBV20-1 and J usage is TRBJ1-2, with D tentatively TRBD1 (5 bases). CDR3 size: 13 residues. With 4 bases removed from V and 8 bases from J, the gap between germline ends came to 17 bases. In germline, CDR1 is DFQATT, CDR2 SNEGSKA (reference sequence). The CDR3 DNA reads TGCAGTGCTACCCCAAGCGGGGCTGGCGGCTACACCTTC. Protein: CSATPSGAGGYTF.

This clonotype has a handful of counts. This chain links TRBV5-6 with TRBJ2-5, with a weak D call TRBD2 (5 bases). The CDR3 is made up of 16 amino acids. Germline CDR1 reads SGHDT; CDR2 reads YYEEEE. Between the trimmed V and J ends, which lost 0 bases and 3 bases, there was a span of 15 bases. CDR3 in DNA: TGTGCCAGCAGCTTGGAAAGCGTCTGGGGAGAAGAGACCCAGTACTTC. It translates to CASSLESVWGEETQYF.

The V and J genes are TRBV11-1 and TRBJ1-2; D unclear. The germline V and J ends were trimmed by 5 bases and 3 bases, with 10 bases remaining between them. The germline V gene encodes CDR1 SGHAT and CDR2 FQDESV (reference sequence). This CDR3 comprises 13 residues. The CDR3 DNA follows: TGTGCCAGCAGCGAAGGAGGCTACTATGGCTACACCTTC. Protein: CASSEGGYYGYTF.

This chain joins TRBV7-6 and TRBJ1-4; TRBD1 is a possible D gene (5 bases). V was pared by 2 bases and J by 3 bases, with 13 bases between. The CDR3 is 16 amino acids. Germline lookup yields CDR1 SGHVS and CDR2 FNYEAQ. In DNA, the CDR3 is TGTGCCAGCAGCTTACGGAGCAGGGCAGCTAATGAAAAACTGTTTTTT. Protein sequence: CASSLRSRAANEKLFF. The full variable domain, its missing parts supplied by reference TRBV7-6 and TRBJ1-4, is GAGVSQSPRYKVTKRGQDVALRCDPISGHVSLYWYRQALGQGPEFLTYFNYEAQQDKSGLPNDRFSAERPEGSISTLTIQRTEQRDSAMYRCASSLRSRAANEKLFFGSGTQLSVL.

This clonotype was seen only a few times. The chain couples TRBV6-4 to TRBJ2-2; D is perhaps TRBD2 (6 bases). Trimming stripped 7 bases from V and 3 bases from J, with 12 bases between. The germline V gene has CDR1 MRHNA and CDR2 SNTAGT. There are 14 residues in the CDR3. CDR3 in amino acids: CASTRELYTGELFF. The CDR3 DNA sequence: TGTGCCAGCACCCGGGAGTTGTACACCGGGGAGCTGTTTTTT.

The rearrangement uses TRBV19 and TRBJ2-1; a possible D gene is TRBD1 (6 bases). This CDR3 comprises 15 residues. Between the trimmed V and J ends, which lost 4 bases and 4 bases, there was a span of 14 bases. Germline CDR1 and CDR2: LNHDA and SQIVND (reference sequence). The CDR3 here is CASSRQTGSYNEQFF. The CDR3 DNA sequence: TGTGCCAGTAGTAGGCAAACAGGGTCGTACAATGAGCAGTTCTTC. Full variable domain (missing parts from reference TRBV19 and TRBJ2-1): DGGITQSPKYLFRKEGQNVTLSCEQNLNHDAMYWYRQDPGQGLRLIYYSQIVNDFQKGDIAEGYSVSREKKESFPLTVTSAQKNPTAFYLCASSRQTGSYNEQFFGPGTRLTVL.

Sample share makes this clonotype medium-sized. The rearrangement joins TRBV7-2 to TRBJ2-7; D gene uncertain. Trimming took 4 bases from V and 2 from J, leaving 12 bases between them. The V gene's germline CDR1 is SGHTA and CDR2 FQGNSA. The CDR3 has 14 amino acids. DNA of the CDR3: TGTGCCAGCAGCTCCGGATTATTCCCCTACGAGCAGTACGTC. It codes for CASSSGLFPYEQYV.